These T cell receptor beta chains were read from a single sample in a study of CD8 T cells in Susac syndrome. TCRdb used MiXCR to reprocess the immunoSEQ multiplex PCR reads, holding one entry per CDR3 protein. This sample has 140,000 to 150,000 distinct CDR3 sequences; 90% to 96% occur once, and the top ten carry about 0.08%. The sequenced material came from CD4+ T cells from PBMCs. These receptors were obtained from a human donor with Susac syndrome. CDR3s include the opening cysteine and the closing phenylalanine or tryptophan. Each record gives: J gene, D gene, clone size, V gene, CDR3 length, CDR3 protein, CDR3 DNA. D genes are given only for firm matches. The size entry is marked missing in some rows and otherwise reads once, few, many or a size class.

TRBJ2-1,NA,NA,TRBV4-2,16,CASSQAGVASRNEQFF,TGTGCCAGCAGCCAAGCTGGAGTGGCTAGTAGGAATGAGCAGTTCTTC
TRBJ2-1,NA,NA,TRBV20-1,14,CSARETRSYNEQFF,TGCAGTGCTAGGGAGACCCGATCTTACAATGAGCAGTTCTTC
TRBJ2-3,TRBD2,NA,TRBV20-1,15,CSAPTGTSFGDTQYF,TGCAGTGCCCCTACCGGGACTAGCTTTGGAGATACGCAGTATTTT
TRBJ1-2,NA,NA,TRBV19,15,CASSMSGTTIYGYTF,TGTGCCAGTAGTATGTCGGGGACTACGATCTATGGCTACACCTTC
TRBJ1-3,NA,once,TRBV7-9,14,CASSPRDPGHTIYF,TGTGCCAGCAGTCCCCGGGACCCAGGCCACACCATATATTTT
TRBJ2-1,TRBD2,NA,TRBV15,18,CATSSHTSTSGENNEQFF,TGTGCCACCAGCAGTCATACCTCTACTAGCGGGGAGAACAATGAGCAGTTCTTC
TRBJ2-1,NA,NA,TRBV19,14,CASTSPQRGNEQFF,TGTGCCAGTACTTCCCCTCAAAGGGGCAATGAGCAGTTCTTC
TRBJ1-1,NA,once,TRBV6-2/TRBV6-3,12,CASRNRDPKTFF,TGTGCCAGCAGAAACCGGGACCCCAAGACTTTCTTT
TRBJ2-1,NA,NA,TRBV9,16,CASSVRAAGSYNEQFF,TGTGCCAGCAGCGTCAGGGCGGCCGGGTCCTACAATGAGCAGTTCTTC
TRBJ2-3,TRBD2,NA,TRBV7-2,14,CASSLGTSADTQYF,TGTGCCAGCAGCTTAGGGACTAGCGCAGATACGCAGTATTTT
TRBJ2-5,TRBD2,NA,TRBV10-3,15,CAISESEGGSETQYF,TGTGCCATCAGTGAGTCCGAGGGAGGGTCCGAGACCCAGTACTTC
TRBJ2-5,TRBD1,NA,TRBV29-1,15,CSVEVGTGVKETQYF,TGCAGCGTTGAAGTCGGGACAGGGGTGAAAGAGACCCAGTACTTC
TRBJ1-2,NA,NA,TRBV5-1,16,CASSLEGARTTVGYTF,TGCGCCAGCAGCTTGGAAGGGGCGCGCACTACAGTTGGCTACACCTTC
TRBJ2-1,NA,NA,TRBV29-1,15,CSVVGRTTGSGEQFF,TGCAGCGTTGTGGGAAGGACTACCGGGAGTGGTGAGCAGTTCTTC
TRBJ2-1,NA,NA,TRBV9,16,CASSAYPQLAYNEQFF,TGTGCCAGCAGCGCCTACCCTCAACTTGCCTACAATGAGCAGTTCTTC
TRBJ2-5,TRBD2,NA,TRBV3-1,17,CASSRGLAGGLGETQYF,TGTGCCAGCAGCCGAGGACTAGCGGGGGGGTTAGGGGAGACCCAGTACTTC
TRBJ1-5,NA,NA,TRBV15,14,CATSREGSRQPQHF,TGTGCCACCAGCAGAGAGGGCTCCCGACAGCCCCAGCATTTT
TRBJ2-3,NA,NA,TRBV9,14,CASSGGSGIGTQYF,TGTGCCAGCAGCGGCGGTAGCGGCATTGGTACGCAGTATTTT
TRBJ1-1,NA,NA,TRBV3-1,14,CASSQVRGNTEAFF,TGTGCCAGCAGCCAAGTAAGAGGGAACACTGAAGCTTTCTTT
TRBJ1-2,TRBD1,NA,TRBV7-2,14,CASSPDRGNYGYTF,TGTGCCAGCAGCCCGGACAGGGGGAACTATGGCTACACCTTC
TRBJ1-2,TRBD1,NA,TRBV28,13,CASRRQGTYGYTF,TGTGCCAGCAGACGACAGGGGACCTATGGCTACACCTTC
TRBJ2-7,NA,once,TRBV2,15,CASSEARGRSYEQYF,TGTGCCAGCAGTGAAGCGCGAGGGCGCTCCTACGAGCAGTACTTC
TRBJ1-4,NA,NA,TRBV5-1,15,CASSLALATNEKLFF,TGCGCCAGCAGCTTGGCCCTGGCAACTAATGAAAAACTGTTTTTT
TRBJ2-1,TRBD2,NA,TRBV20-1,17,CSADRTNIAGPYNEQFF,TGCAGTGCTGACCGAACAAATATAGCGGGACCCTACAATGAGCAGTTCTTC
TRBJ2-5,TRBD2,NA,TRBV5-1,15,CASSDPLAGAETQYF,TGCGCCAGCAGCGACCCGTTAGCGGGGGCTGAGACCCAGTACTTC
TRBJ2-5,TRBD2,NA,TRBV20-1,15,CSAYYPGTSGVDQYF,TGCAGTGCTTACTACCCCGGGACTAGCGGGGTAGACCAGTACTTC
TRBJ2-5,NA,NA,TRBV18,14,CASSQRTEGETQYF,TGTGCCAGCTCACAGCGGACAGAGGGAGAGACCCAGTACTTC
TRBJ1-2,TRBD1,NA,TRBV20-1,15,CSANEGGQGNYGYTF,TGCAGTGCTAACGAGGGGGGACAGGGTAACTATGGCTACACCTTC
TRBJ2-1,NA,few,TRBV9,14,CASSVEAGRNEQFF,TGTGCCAGCAGCGTAGAGGCAGGTCGAAATGAGCAGTTCTTC
TRBJ1-5,NA,NA,TRBV30,13,CAGNRVSNQPQHF,TGTGCCGGCAACAGGGTAAGCAATCAGCCCCAGCATTTT
TRBJ2-7,NA,NA,TRBV2,11,CASSPSGLQYF,TGTGCCAGCAGTCCCTCGGGGCTTCAGTACTTC
TRBJ2-2,NA,NA,TRBV14,17,CASSQAGGGLNTGELFF,TGTGCCAGCAGCCAAGCCGGTGGGGGCCTGAACACCGGGGAGCTGTTTTTT
TRBJ1-2,NA,NA,TRBV29-1,13,CSVDPGQNYGYTF,TGCAGCGTGGATCCAGGACAAAACTATGGCTACACCTTC
TRBJ1-2,NA,NA,TRBV4-1,15,CASSHRMLANYGYTF,TGCGCCAGCAGCCACCGGATGTTAGCTAACTATGGCTACACCTTC
TRBJ2-3,NA,NA,TRBV5-1,12,CASSLTQDTQYF,TGCGCCAGCAGCCTCACACAAGATACGCAGTATTTT
TRBJ1-2,NA,NA,TRBV29-1,12,CSVRQEHYGYTF,TGCAGCGTTCGACAGGAGCACTATGGCTACACCTTC
TRBJ1-1,NA,NA,TRBV19,14,CASSQLDRNTEAFF,TGTGCCAGTAGTCAACTGGACAGAAACACTGAAGCTTTCTTT
TRBJ2-1,NA,NA,TRBV7-9,14,CASSFGTQYNEQFF,TGTGCCAGCAGCTTTGGCACCCAATACAATGAGCAGTTCTTC
TRBJ2-2,NA,NA,TRBV9,15,CASSVNPLSVGELFF,TGTGCCAGCAGCGTTAACCCCCTAAGCGTCGGGGAGCTGTTTTTT
TRBJ1-2,NA,NA,TRBV20-1,12,CSARTANYGYTF,TGCAGTGCTAGGACAGCAAACTATGGCTACACCTTC
TRBJ1-1,NA,NA,TRBV20-1,11,CSASTGLEAFF,TGCAGTGCTAGCACGGGGCTGGAAGCTTTCTTT
TRBJ1-2,TRBD1,NA,TRBV5-1,16,CASSPGQGRYRYGYTF,TGCGCCAGCAGCCCAGGACAGGGCCGATACCGTTATGGCTACACCTTC
TRBJ2-5,NA,NA,TRBV6-1,13,CASALGRAETQYF,TGTGCCAGCGCATTGGGCAGGGCAGAGACCCAGTACTTC